These 20 T cell receptor beta chains share one sample of origin, sequenced in a study of graft-versus-host responses after intestinal transplantation. Method: immunoSEQ multiplex PCR; TCRdb's copy keeps in-frame clones and lacks some. Counted here are around 50,000 clones, 70% to 90% occurring once; the ten biggest clones make up approximately 1.6%. The sample consisted of PBMCs, taken 26 days after transplant. These receptors came from a human patient who received an intestinal transplant, so some T cells may come from the graft donor.

This clone is classed as medium-sized. The sample contains more than one DNA sequence encoding this CDR3. The rearrangement joins TRBV6-4 to TRBJ2-3; 11 bases line up with TRBD2. CDR3 length equals 15 residues. Looked up from germline, CDR1 is MRHNA and CDR2 is SNTAGT. V lost 3 bases, J lost 2 bases, and 1 base stayed unmatched. The CDR3 region has the DNA TGTGCCAGCAGTGATAGCGGGGGGGCCACAGATACGCAGTATTTT. Its protein product is CASSDSGGATDTQYF.

The rearrangement links TRBV5-6 to TRBJ1-2; the match to TRBD1 covers 11 bases. Germline CDR1 reads SGHDT; CDR2 reads YYEEEE. V trimming: 3 bases; J trimming: 8 bases; junction bases outside the gene matches: 6. CDR3 size: 14 residues. The CDR3 here is CASSSGQGAGGYTF. CDR3 nucleotide sequence: TGTGCCAGCAGCTCCGGACAGGGGGCAGGGGGCTACACCTTC. The full variable domain, its missing parts supplied by reference TRBV5-6 and TRBJ1-2, is DAGVTQSPTHLIKTRGQQVTLRCSPKSGHDTVSWYQQALGQGPQFIFQYYEEEERQRGNFPDRFSGHQFPNYSSELNVNALLLGDSALYLCASSSGQGAGGYTFGSGTRLTVV.

The sample holds a few counts of this clone. J is TRBJ2-2 and V is TRBV10-2; 7 bases agree with TRBD2. This CDR3 spans 14 amino acids. J lost 9 bases, V lost 4 bases, and 8 bases had no gene match. Germline lookup yields CDR1 WSHSY and CDR2 SAAADI. CDR3 DNA: TGCGCCAGCAGTGCGGGAGGACGTCCCCGGGAGCTGTTTTTT. This encodes CASSAGGRPRELFF.

The table lists this clone with a few counts. The chain couples TRBV4-2 to TRBJ2-7, with 7 bases lining up with TRBD2. J gave up 3 bases and V 1 base, and 3 bases lay outside the gene matches. This CDR3 spans 14 amino acids. Germline V lookup: CDR1 LGHNA, CDR2 YNFKEQ. The CDR3 coding sequence is TGTGCCAGCAGCCAAGTTGGGGGGGGCTACGAGCAGTACTTC. Translated, it gives CASSQVGGGYEQYF.

J is TRBJ1-2 and V is TRBV19; 7 positions match TRBD1. V shed 4 bases and J 7 bases; nucleotides not matched to a gene: 15. This CDR3 has 16 amino acids. Looked up from germline, CDR1 is LNHDA and CDR2 is SQIVND (reference sequence). The CDR3: CASSKLSGQDVSGYTF. The CDR3 DNA reads TGTGCCAGTAGTAAACTTTCCGGACAGGACGTGTCTGGCTACACCTTC.

CDR3 sequence reads: CASSSRLPSYNEQFF. The CDR3 nucleotides are TGTGCCAGCAGTTCCCGACTACCATCCTACAATGAGCAGTTCTTC. This chain uses TRBV6-5 with TRBJ2-1; perhaps TRBD2 as D (5 bases). Trimming stripped 4 bases from V and 1 base from J, with 11 bases between. CDR1 is MNHEY, CDR2 SVGAGI, per germline. The CDR3 is 15 amino acids.

The rearrangement uses TRBV18 and TRBJ2-2; 7 bases are a match to TRBD1. The CDR3 is 14 amino acids. Germline CDR1 and CDR2: KGHSH and LQKENI. Trimming removed 1 base from V and 6 bases from J; junction bases left unmatched: 2. The CDR3 spells CASSPRDSAGELFF. CDR3 DNA sequence: TGTGCCAGCTCACCACGGGACAGCGCCGGGGAGCTGTTTTTT.

The chain is built from TRBV6-5 and TRBJ1-4, with 8 bases lining up with TRBD1. Losses at the gene ends were 2 bases for V and 6 bases for J; bases not matched to a gene: 5. In germline, CDR1 is MNHEY, CDR2 SVGAGI. The CDR3 totals 15 residues. The CDR3: CASSYETGVHEKLFF. CDR3 nucleotide sequence: TGTGCCAGCAGTTACGAGACAGGGGTTCATGAAAAACTGTTTTTT.

V usage is TRBV27 and J usage is TRBJ2-1, with 7 bases that match TRBD1. The CDR3 has 14 residues. V was clipped by 5 bases and J by 7 bases; unmatched bases: 8. Germline-derived CDR1 and CDR2 are MNHEY and SMNVEV (reference sequence). CDR3 coding DNA: TGTGCCAGCAGTGGCGCGGACAGGCTTAATGAGCAGTTCTTC. Its translation is CASSGADRLNEQFF.

V is TRBV6-1 and J is TRBJ1-1; 8 bases agree with TRBD1. The CDR3 loop spans 17 amino acids. CDR1 and CDR2 from the germline V gene are MNHNS and SASEGT. J was trimmed by 0 bases and V by 3 bases; bases with no gene match: 9. The CDR3 here is CASSDRQGALMNTEAFF. The CDR3 DNA follows: TGTGCCAGCAGTGACCGCCAGGGGGCCCTCATGAACACTGAAGCTTTCTTT.

V is TRBV19 and J is TRBJ2-7, with 10 bases that match TRBD1. V lost 6 bases, J lost 5 bases, and 4 bases stayed unmatched. The CDR3 loop spans 13 amino acids. CDR1 is LNHDA and CDR2 is SQIVND in the germline V gene (reference sequence). CDR3 amino acids: CASSRDRGDEQYF. CDR3 coding DNA: TGTGCCAGTAGCCGGGACAGGGGAGACGAGCAGTACTTC.

The chain uses TRBV9 and TRBJ1-2; TRBD1 might be the D (5 bases). Germline V lookup: CDR1 SGDLS, CDR2 YYNGEE. This CDR3 region has 13 residues. Trimming removed 3 bases from V and 4 bases from J, with 10 bases in between. As DNA, the CDR3 is TGTGCCAGCAGCGAGAGGGGAGGCTATGGCTACACCTTC. This encodes CASSERGGYGYTF. The full variable domain, rest sourced from reference TRBV9 and TRBJ1-2, is DSGVTQTPKHLITATGQRVTLRCSPRSGDLSVYWYQQSLDQGLQFLIQYYNGEERAKGNILERFSAQQFPDLHSELNLSSLELGDSALYFCASSERGGYGYTFGSGTRLTVV.

V is TRBV11-2 and J is TRBJ2-1; D possibly corresponds to TRBD1 (6 bases). The V and J ends lost 4 bases and 2 bases respectively, with 15 bases between them. Germline CDR1 SGHAT, CDR2 FQNNGV. This CDR3 contains 16 residues. The CDR3 protein is CASSSFGDNTYNEQFF. The CDR3 DNA reads TGTGCCAGCAGCTCATTCGGGGACAACACCTACAATGAGCAGTTCTTC.

The gene calls are TRBV5-6 and TRBJ1-6, with 8 positions matching TRBD1. Trimming removed 7 bases from V and 7 bases from J; junction bases left unmatched: 1. The CDR3 extends over 12 amino acids. Germline V gene lookup returns CDR1 SGHDT and CDR2 YYEEEE. DNA of the CDR3: TGTGCCAGCCGGGACAGGAATTCACCCCTCCACTTT. Its protein product is CASRDRNSPLHF. The variable domain in full, with the rest retrieved from reference TRBV5-6 and TRBJ1-6, is DAGVTQSPTHLIKTRGQQVTLRCSPKSGHDTVSWYQQALGQGPQFIFQYYEEEERQRGNFPDRFSGHQFPNYSSELNVNALLLGDSALYLCASRDRNSPLHFGNGTRLTVT.

The J gene is TRBJ2-1, the V gene TRBV5-4; 9 bases align to TRBD1. V shed 0 bases, J shed 16 bases, and the junction held 5 bases outside the gene matches. Germline lookup yields CDR1 SGHNT and CDR2 YYREEE (reference sequence). The CDR3 length is 12 residues. DNA of the CDR3: TGTGCCAGCAGCTTGGCCCGGGACAGGGAATTCTTC. Amino acid sequence: CASSLARDREFF.

The rearrangement links TRBV27 to TRBJ2-1; TRBD2 matches at 8 bases. The CDR3 has 16 residues. Germline CDR1 reads MNHEY; CDR2 reads SMNVEV (reference sequence). Germline trimming cut 7 bases from V and 2 bases from J; bases unmatched to any gene: 10. The CDR3 DNA is TGTGCCAGCAACTCGGGAGGGGAGATGACCTACAATGAGCAGTTCTTC. Protein product: CASNSGGEMTYNEQFF.

V gene TRBV6-1 combines with J gene TRBJ2-2, with D possibly TRBD1 on 6 matching bases. Germline V gene lookup returns CDR1 MNHNS and CDR2 SASEGT. The V end was cut by 3 bases, the J end by 6 bases, with 17 bases between. The CDR3 is 16 residues long. The CDR3 sequence: CASSDLIEGVPGELFF. CDR3 sequence (DNA): TGTGCCAGCAGTGACCTCATTGAGGGGGTCCCCGGGGAGCTGTTTTTT.

This sequence joins TRBV28 and TRBJ2-1; TRBD1 matches 7 bases. This CDR3 has 14 residues. Germline V lookup: CDR1 MDHEN, CDR2 SYDVKM. With V trimmed by 3 bases and J by 3 bases, 2 bases remained unmatched. The CDR3 sequence is CASSLTGNYNEQFF. CDR3 coding DNA: TGTGCCAGCAGTTTGACAGGGAACTACAATGAGCAGTTCTTC.

CDR3 residues: CASSLKLWHHYGYTF. DNA for the CDR3: TGTGCCAGCAGTTTAAAGTTATGGCACCACTATGGCTACACCTTC. V gene TRBV28 combines with J gene TRBJ1-2; D not certain. The CDR3 has 15 amino acids. V lost 2 bases and J lost 3, with 13 bases in between. Germline lookup yields CDR1 MDHEN and CDR2 SYDVKM.

The chain is built from TRBV27 and TRBJ1-2; D gene unclear. Looked up from germline, CDR1 is MNHEY and CDR2 is SMNVEV (reference sequence). This CDR3 comprises 12 residues. V lost 6 bases and J lost 5, with 10 bases in between. The CDR3: CASRSSAYGYTF. CDR3 sequence (DNA): TGTGCCAGCAGGAGTAGTGCGTATGGCTACACCTTC.